This T cell receptor (beta chain) was captured by sequencing in a study of blood T cells in healthy people across ages. Study-level background: Researchers report that template switching captured about one barcoded beta molecule per two T cells.

With a J-beta primer mix and a sample-barcoded 5' primer, a second PCR ran roughly 6 to 11 cycles. Every cDNA molecule bore a tag from a template-switch adaptor containing 12 random nucleotides. Using its own MiXCR run on the 5' RACE reads, TCRdb lists one record per CDR3 protein. This sample has some 900,000 distinct CDR3 sequences; about 48% occur once, and the top ten carry under 15%. In its sample, this clonotype was seen once. The junction departs from the called germline gene at one end, perhaps through a read error. Germline-derived CDR1 and CDR2 are SQVTM and ANQGSEA. The CDR3 has 13 residues.

The specimen sequenced was blood. The clonotype comes from a man aged 25 to 40 in good health. V is TRBV29-1 and J is TRBJ2-1; tentative D call: TRBD2 (6 bases). DNA for the CDR3: TGCAGCGTTGATGAACGACGGGGGAATGAACAGTTCTTC. Protein: CSVDERRGNEQFF.